This TCR beta chain was captured in a study of T cell repertoires in cytomegalovirus infection. V was clipped by 2 bases and J by 9 bases, with 14 bases between them. The length of the CDR3 is 14 residues. Germline CDR1 is SGHVS and CDR2 is FNYEAQ. TCRdb independently ran MiXCR on the reads; one entry per CDR3 protein. Here the sample spans approximately 110,000 distinct CDR3 sequences, around a tenth being singletons. This clonotype appeared many times. Its antigen is undetermined. The source is a human donor in good health (CMV status not recorded). Some clones in this sample may be carry-over from other donors' samples. Sequenced sample: PBMCs, sequenced either directly or after in vitro stimulation (not recorded which). The J gene is TRBJ2-1, the V gene TRBV7-6; D possibly corresponds to TRBD2 (5 bases). DNA of the CDR3: TGTGCCAGCAGCTTACAGCCCCTAGCCCGTGAGCAGTTCTTC. It translates to CASSLQPLAREQFF.